This T cell receptor (beta chain) was observed in a study of shared clonotypes between healthy human individuals. Produced via immunoSEQ multiplex PCR; TCRdb's table is partial and in-frame only. The sample holds about a million clones, about 75% seen once. V lost 2 bases and J 5 bases, leaving 10 bases between the germline ends. The V gene's germline CDR1 is MNHEY and CDR2 SMNVEV (reference sequence). The CDR3 is made up of 15 amino acids. The source is a man aged 18 to 30 in good health. The material sequenced was memory CD4+ T cells sorted from blood. Subset defined: CD45RA-negative fraction. The chain joins TRBV27 to TRBJ1-6; no clear D. DNA of the CDR3: TGTGCCAGCAGTTTAGGAACGGTCAATAATTCACCCCTCCACTTT. Its translation is CASSLGTVNNSPLHF.